This T cell receptor (beta chain) derives from a study of cytomegalovirus exposure and HLA in healthy donors. The PCR was carried out with 60 Vbeta primers and 13 Jbeta primers. Method: immunoSEQ multiplex PCR; TCRdb's copy keeps in-frame clones and lacks some. The table has approximately 76,000 clones, 79% seen once; the top ten hold 2.5%. V was clipped by 0 bases and J by 4 bases, with 6 bases between them. Germline values: CDR1 SGHAT, CDR2 FQNNGV. The CDR3 consists of 13 residues. V usage is TRBV11-2 and J usage is TRBJ1-2; unclear D gene. The origin of this receptor is a man aged 25 to 40 in good health and CMV-seronegative. What was sequenced was PBMCs. CDR3 residues: CASSLESGYGYTF. The CDR3 DNA sequence: TGTGCCAGCAGCTTAGAGTCGGGCTATGGCTACACCTTC.